The sequence of this T cell receptor beta chain was determined in a study of T-cell memory formation after mild COVID-19 (dated by TCRdb to about 2021). At the level of the whole study: TCR sequence clusters from the two donors were found to be largely donor specific. Longitudinal TCRalpha and TCRbeta repertoire sequencing tracked T-cell clones expanding and contracting after mild COVID-19 in a couple of donors. Two young, previously healthy adult volunteers, one female and one male, were included in the cohort. What the authors observed across the whole study: The detection of some responding clones in pre-infection memory suggests that pre-existing cross-reactive memory T cells joined the SARS-CoV-2 response. SARS-CoV-2 specificity was not confirmed for the second-wave clones peaking on day 37. Clones contracting from day 15 to 85 had balanced CD4/CD8 phenotypes, while a second wave expanding from day 15 to 37 was biased towards CD4+. Contracting CD4+ clones were found mainly in CM and EM memory subsets, while CD8+ clones were enriched in EMRA. Only two mild cases were covered in the study, and larger cohorts including severe cases with pre-infection samples were considered necessary.

Sequencing took place on an Illumina NovaSeq 6000. Using 5'RACE with constant-segment primers, TCRalpha and TCRbeta cDNA libraries were constructed, with sample barcodes and unique molecular identifiers added in the process. RNA was extracted from every sample with Trizol reagent. Amplification of the libraries took two PCR steps, and the second step added a second sample barcode plus Illumina TruSeq adapters. Sequencing of libraries was performed on an Illumina NovaSeq with 2 x 150 bp paired-end reads. Per the authors' processing: With migec v1.2.7, reads were demultiplexed and then collapsed into UMI-guided consensus sequences. With mixcr v2.1.11, UMI consensuses were aligned to TRA and TRB V and J templates and assembled into clonotypes. A clonotype was counted as expanded or contracted only if both edgeR and NoisET called the change significant, with noise models trained on biological replicates. For edgeR calls, the cutoffs were a false discovery rate-adjusted p below 0.01 and a log2 fold-change threshold of 1. As an exploratory analysis of dynamics, PCA with hierarchical clustering was applied to max-normalized trajectories of the 1000 most abundant clonotypes. The CD4 or CD8 phenotype of responding clones was assigned using the separately sequenced CD4+ and CD8+ repertoires. Using fastp trimming at Q25 and MiXCR clonotype assembly, TCRdb reanalyzed the public sequencing data and kept in-frame beta chains. Entries that share a CDR3 protein sequence are merged under the most common genes and DNA. Here the V and J calls rest on TCRdb's processing, not on the authors' analysis. Recorded for this sample are 400,000 to 500,000 distinct CDR3 sequences; around 20% of them occurred a single time. The ten largest clones take up around 9.2% of the sample.

PBMCs were isolated by Ficoll-Paque density gradient centrifugation. The germline ends are 23 bases apart after V is trimmed by 8 bases and J by 2 bases. The CDR3, cysteine through phenylalanine, is 17 amino acids long. The DNA shown is the 51-base CDR3, in frame from base 1. The germline V gene provides CDR1 SNHLY and CDR2 FYNNEI. With respect to this clonotype: Its antigen is not yet known. Base qualities were left out, and no much larger clone turns up one base away.

Sequenced: PBMCs or a T cell subset sorted from them (not recorded which). The chain joins TRBV2 to TRBJ2-3; TRBD2 could be the D gene, as 5 bases match. The source of this sequence is an adult woman who had mild COVID-19 (a few samples of this study predate the infection). The sample titles of this study are shuffled in the database, so cell type and time point are left out; the donor was told from shared clones. The nucleotide sequence reads TGTGCCAGCCCCCGAGGTCGGGGAAATCCAAACACAGATACGCAGTATTTT. This sequence encodes CASPRGRGNPNTDTQYF.